The entry below gives a single T cell receptor beta chain sequence along with its context. Data came from immunoSEQ multiplex PCR; TCRdb stores just in-frame clones and leaves some out. The table lists under 45,000 clones, roughly 89% of them singletons. V dropped 1 base and J dropped 0 bases, with 12 bases sitting between them. CDR3 length: 16 amino acids. Germline assignment: CDR1 SGHVS and CDR2 FQNEAQ. The data are from a study of T cell changes during pregnancy in multiple sclerosis. The sequences come from CD4+ T cells from peripheral blood mononuclear cells, collected in the second trimester of pregnancy. This clonotype was obtained from a female donor in good health, enrolled as a control in a pregnancy study. V gene TRBV7-8 combines with J gene TRBJ1-1, with a possible D match to TRBD1 (5 bases). CDR3 sequence reads: CASSLGQRQMNTEAFF. CDR3 bases: TGTGCCAGCAGCTTAGGCCAGAGACAGATGAACACTGAAGCTTTCTTT.